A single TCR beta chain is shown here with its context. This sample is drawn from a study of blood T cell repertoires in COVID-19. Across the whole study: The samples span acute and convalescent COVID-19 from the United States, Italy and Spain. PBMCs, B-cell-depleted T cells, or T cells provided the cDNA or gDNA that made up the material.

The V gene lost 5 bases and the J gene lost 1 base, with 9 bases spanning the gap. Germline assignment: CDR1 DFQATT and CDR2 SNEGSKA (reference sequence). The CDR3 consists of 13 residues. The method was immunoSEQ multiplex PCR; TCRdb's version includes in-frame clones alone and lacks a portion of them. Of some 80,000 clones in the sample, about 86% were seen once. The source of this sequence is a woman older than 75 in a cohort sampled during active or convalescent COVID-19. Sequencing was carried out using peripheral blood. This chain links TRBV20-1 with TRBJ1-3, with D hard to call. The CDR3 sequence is CSACERSGNTIYF. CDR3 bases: TGCAGTGCTTGTGAGCGGTCTGGAAACACCATATATTTT.